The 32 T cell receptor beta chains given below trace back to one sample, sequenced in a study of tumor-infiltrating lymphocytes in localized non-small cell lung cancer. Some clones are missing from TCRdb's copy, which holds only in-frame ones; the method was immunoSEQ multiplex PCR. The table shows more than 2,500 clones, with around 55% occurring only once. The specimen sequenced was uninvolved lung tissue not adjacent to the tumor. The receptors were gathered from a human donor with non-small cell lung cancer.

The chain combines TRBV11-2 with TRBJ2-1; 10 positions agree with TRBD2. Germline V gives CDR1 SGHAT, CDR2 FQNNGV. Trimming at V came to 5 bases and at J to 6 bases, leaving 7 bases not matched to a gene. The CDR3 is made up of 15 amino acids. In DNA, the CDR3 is TGTGCCAGCAGCCCCGAAGCGGGAGGGTCCAATGAGCAGTTCTTC. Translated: CASSPEAGGSNEQFF.

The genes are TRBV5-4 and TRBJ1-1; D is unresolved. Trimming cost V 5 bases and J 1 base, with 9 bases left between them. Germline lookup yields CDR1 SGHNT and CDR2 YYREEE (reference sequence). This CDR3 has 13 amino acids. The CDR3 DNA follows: TGTGCCAGCAGTCGGACGGAGAACACTGAAGCTTTCTTT. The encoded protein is CASSRTENTEAFF. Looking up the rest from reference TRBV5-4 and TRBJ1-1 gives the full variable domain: ETGVTQSPTHLIKTRGQQVTLRCSSQSGHNTVSWYQQALGQGPQFIFQYYREEENGRGNFPPRFSGLQFPNYSSELNVNALELDDSALYLCASSRTENTEAFFGQGTRLTVV.

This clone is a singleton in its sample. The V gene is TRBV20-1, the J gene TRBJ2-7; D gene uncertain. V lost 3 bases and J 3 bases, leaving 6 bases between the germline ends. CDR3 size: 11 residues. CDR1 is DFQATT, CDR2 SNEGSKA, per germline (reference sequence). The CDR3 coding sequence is TGCAGTGCTAGTGGCAGCTACGAGCAGTACTTC. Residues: CSASGSYEQYF.

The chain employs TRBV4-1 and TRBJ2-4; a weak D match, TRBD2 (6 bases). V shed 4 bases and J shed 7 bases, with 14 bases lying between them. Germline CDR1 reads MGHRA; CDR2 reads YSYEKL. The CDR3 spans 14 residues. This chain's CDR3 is CASSLAIGGNIQYF. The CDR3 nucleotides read TGCGCCAGCAGCCTGGCCATTGGGGGGAACATTCAGTACTTC.

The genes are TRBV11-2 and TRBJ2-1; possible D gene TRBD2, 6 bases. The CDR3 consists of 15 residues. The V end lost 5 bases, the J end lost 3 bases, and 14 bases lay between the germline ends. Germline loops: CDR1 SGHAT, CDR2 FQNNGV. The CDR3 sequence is CASSRLANLYNEQFF. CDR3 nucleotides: TGTGCCAGCAGCCGGCTAGCGAACCTCTACAATGAGCAGTTCTTC.

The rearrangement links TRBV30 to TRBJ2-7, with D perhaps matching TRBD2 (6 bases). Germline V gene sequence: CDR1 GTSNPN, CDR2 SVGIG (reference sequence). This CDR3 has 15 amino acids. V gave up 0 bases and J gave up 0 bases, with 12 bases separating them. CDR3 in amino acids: CAWSVLGTPSYEQYF. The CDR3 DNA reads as TGTGCCTGGAGTGTACTCGGGACTCCCTCCTACGAGCAGTACTTC.

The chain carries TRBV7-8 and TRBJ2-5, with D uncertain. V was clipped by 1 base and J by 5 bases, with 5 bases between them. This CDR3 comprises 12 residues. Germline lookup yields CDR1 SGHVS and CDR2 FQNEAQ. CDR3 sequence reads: CASSLVWETQYF. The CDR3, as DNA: TGTGCCAGCAGCTTAGTTTGGGAGACCCAGTACTTC.

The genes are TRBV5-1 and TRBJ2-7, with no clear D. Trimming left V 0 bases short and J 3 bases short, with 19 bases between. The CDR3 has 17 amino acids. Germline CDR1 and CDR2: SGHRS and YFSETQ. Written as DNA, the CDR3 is TGCGCCAGCAGCTTGGGTTCCCCTGGGCGGACCGACTACGAGCAGTACTTC. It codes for CASSLGSPGRTDYEQYF. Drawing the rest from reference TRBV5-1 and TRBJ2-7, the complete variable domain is KAGVTQTPRYLIKTRGQQVTLSCSPISGHRSVSWYQQTPGQGLQFLFEYFSETQRNKGNFPGRFSGRQFSNSRSEMNVSTLELGDSALYLCASSLGSPGRTDYEQYFGPGTRLTVT.

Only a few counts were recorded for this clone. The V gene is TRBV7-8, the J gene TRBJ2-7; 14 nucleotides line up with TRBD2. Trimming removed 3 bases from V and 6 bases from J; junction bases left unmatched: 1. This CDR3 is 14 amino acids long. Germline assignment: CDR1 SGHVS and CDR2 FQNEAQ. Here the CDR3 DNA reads TGTGCCAGCAGCTTGACTAGCGGGAGGGGCGAGCAGTACTTC. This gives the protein CASSLTSGRGEQYF.

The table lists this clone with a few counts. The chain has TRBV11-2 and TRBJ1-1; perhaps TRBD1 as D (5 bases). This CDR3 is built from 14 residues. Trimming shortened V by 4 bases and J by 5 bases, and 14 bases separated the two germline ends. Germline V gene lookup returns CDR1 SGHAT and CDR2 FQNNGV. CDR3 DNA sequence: TGTGCCAGCAGCTCCGACCCGGGGCGTACTGAAGCTTTCTTT. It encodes CASSSDPGRTEAFF.

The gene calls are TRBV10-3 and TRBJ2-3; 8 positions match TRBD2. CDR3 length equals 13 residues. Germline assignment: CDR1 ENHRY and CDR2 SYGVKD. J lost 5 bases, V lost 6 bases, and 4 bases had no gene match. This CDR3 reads CAIRGLAGDTQYF. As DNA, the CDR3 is TGTGCCATCAGAGGCCTAGCGGGAGATACGCAGTATTTT.

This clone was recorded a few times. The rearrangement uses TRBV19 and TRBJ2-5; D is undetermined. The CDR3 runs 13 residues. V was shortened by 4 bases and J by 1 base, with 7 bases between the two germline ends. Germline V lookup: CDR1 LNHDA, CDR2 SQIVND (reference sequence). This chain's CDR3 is CASSSGSQETQYF. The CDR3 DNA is TGTGCCAGTAGTAGCGGCAGCCAAGAGACCCAGTACTTC.

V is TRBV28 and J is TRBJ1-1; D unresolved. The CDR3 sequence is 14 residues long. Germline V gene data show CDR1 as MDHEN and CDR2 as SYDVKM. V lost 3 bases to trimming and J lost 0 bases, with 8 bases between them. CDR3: CASSFRRLNTEAFF. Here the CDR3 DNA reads TGTGCCAGCAGTTTCCGGCGTCTGAACACTGAAGCTTTCTTT.

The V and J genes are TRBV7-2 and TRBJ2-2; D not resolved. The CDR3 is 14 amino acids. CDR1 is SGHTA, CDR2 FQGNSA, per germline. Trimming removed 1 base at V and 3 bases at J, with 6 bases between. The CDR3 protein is CASSLVADTGELFF. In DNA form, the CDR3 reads TGTGCCAGCAGCTTAGTGGCTGACACCGGGGAGCTGTTTTTT.

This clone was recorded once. CDR3 in DNA: TGCGCCAGCAGCCAATTGACAGGCTACGAGCAGTACTTC. It yields the protein CASSQLTGYEQYF. The chain joins TRBV4-3 to TRBJ2-7; D is perhaps TRBD1 (6 bases). Trimming shortened V by 2 bases and J by 3 bases, and 8 bases separated the two germline ends. CDR1 and CDR2 from the germline V gene are LGHNA and YSLEER. The CDR3 runs 13 residues.

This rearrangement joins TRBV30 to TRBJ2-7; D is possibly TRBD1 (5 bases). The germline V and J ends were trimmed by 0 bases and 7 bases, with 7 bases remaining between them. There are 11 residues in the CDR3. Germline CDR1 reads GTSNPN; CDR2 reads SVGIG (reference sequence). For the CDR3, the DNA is TGTGCCTGGAGTGTAAGACAGGAGCAGTACTTC. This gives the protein CAWSVRQEQYF.

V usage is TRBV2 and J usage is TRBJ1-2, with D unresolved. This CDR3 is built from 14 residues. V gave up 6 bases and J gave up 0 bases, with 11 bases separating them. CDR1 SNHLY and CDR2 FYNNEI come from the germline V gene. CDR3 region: CASSQQSSNYGYTF. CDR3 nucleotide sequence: TGTGCCAGCAGCCAACAGAGTTCTAACTATGGCTACACCTTC.

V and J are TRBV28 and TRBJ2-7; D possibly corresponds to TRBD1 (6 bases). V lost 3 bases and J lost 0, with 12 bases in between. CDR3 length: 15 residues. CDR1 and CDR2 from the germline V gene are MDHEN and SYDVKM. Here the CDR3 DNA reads TGTGCCAGCAGTTTCTCAGGGGTGAGCTCCTACGAGCAGTACTTC. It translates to CASSFSGVSSYEQYF.

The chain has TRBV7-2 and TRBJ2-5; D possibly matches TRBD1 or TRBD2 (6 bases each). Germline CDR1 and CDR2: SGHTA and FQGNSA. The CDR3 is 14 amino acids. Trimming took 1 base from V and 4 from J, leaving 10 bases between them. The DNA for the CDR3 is TGTGCCAGCAGCTTAGTAGGGGGAGGAGAGACCCAGTACTTC. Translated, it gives CASSLVGGGETQYF.

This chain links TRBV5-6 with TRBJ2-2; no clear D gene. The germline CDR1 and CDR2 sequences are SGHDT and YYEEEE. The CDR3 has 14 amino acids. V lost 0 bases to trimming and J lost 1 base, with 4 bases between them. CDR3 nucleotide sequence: TGTGCCAGCAGCTTGGGGTGGAACACCGGGGAGCTGTTTTTT. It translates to CASSLGWNTGELFF. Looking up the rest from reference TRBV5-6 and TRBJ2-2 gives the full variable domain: DAGVTQSPTHLIKTRGQQVTLRCSPKSGHDTVSWYQQALGQGPQFIFQYYEEEERQRGNFPDRFSGHQFPNYSSELNVNALLLGDSALYLCASSLGWNTGELFFGEGSRLTVL.

The CDR3 loop reads CASSLRRDPGGELFF. The CDR3 nucleotides are TGTGCCAGCAGCCTTAGGAGGGATCCGGGCGGGGAGCTGTTTTTT. The chain links TRBV7-2 to TRBJ2-2, with D possibly being TRBD2 (6 bases). This CDR3 is built from 15 residues. CDR1 and CDR2 from the germline V gene are SGHTA and FQGNSA. Trimming took 5 bases from V and 7 from J, leaving 17 bases between them. The complete variable domain, with remaining parts taken from reference TRBV7-2 and TRBJ2-2, reads GAGVSQSPSNKVTEKGKDVELRCDPISGHTALYWYRQSLGQGLEFLIYFQGNSAPDKSGLPSDRFSAERTGGSVSTLTIQRTQQEDSAVYLCASSLRRDPGGELFFGEGSRLTVL.

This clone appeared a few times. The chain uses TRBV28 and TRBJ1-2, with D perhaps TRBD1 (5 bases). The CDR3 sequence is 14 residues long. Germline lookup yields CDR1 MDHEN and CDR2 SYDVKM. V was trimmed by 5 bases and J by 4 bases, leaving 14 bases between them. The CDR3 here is CASSESQGFYGYTF. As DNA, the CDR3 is TGTGCCAGCAGTGAAAGCCAGGGATTCTATGGCTACACCTTC.

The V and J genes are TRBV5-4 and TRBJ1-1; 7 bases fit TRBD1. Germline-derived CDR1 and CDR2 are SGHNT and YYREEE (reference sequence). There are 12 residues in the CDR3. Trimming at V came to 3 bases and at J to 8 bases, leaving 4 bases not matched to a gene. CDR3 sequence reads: CASSWDSAEAFF. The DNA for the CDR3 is TGTGCCAGCAGCTGGGACAGCGCCGAAGCTTTCTTT.

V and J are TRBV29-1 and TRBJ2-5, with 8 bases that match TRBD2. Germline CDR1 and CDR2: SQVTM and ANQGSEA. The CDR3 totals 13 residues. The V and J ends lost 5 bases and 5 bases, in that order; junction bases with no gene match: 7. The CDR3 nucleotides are TGCAGCGTTTGTCAGCGGGAGAGGGAGACCCAGTACTTC. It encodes CSVCQRERETQYF.

DNA of the CDR3: TGTGCCAGCAGCTTGGATTTTCGGGGATATAGCACAGATACGCAGTATTTT. Protein: CASSLDFRGYSTDTQYF. The chain uses TRBV5-4 and TRBJ2-3; D is perhaps TRBD2 (5 bases). The CDR3 has 17 residues. V gave up 0 bases and J gave up 0 bases, with 14 bases separating them. The germline V gene encodes CDR1 SGHNT and CDR2 YYREEE (reference sequence).

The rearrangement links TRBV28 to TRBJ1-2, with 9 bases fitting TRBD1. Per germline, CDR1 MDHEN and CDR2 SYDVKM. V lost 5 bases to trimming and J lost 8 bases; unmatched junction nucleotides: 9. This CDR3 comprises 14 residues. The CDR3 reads CASSLTGGLRGYTF. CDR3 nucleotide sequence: TGTGCCAGCAGTCTTACAGGGGGCTTAAGGGGCTACACCTTC.

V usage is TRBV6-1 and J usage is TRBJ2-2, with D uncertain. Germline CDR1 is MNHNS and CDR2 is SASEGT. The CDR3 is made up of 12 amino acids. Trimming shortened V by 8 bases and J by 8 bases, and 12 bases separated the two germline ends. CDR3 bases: TGTGCCAGCGGAAGGAATTGGGGGGAGCTGTTTTTT. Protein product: CASGRNWGELFF.

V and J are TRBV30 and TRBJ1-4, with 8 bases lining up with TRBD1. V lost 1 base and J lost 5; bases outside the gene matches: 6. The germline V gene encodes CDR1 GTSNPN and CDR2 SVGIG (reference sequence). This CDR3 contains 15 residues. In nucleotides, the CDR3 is TGTGCCTGGAGTGCCACACAGGGGGTAAATGAAAAACTGTTTTTT. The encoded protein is CAWSATQGVNEKLFF.

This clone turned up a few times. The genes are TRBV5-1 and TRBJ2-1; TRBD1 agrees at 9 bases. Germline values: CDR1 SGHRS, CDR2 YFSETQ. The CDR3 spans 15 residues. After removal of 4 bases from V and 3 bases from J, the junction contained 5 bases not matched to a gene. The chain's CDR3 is CASSGGQGYYNEQFF. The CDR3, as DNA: TGCGCCAGCAGCGGGGGACAGGGATACTACAATGAGCAGTTCTTC.

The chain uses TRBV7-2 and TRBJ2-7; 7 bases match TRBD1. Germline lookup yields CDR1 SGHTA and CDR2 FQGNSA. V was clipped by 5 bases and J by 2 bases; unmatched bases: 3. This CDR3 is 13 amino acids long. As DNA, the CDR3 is TGTGCCAGCAGCCCGACAGGGCCCTACGAGCAGTACTTC. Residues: CASSPTGPYEQYF. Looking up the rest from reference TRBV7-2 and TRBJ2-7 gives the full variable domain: GAGVSQSPSNKVTEKGKDVELRCDPISGHTALYWYRQSLGQGLEFLIYFQGNSAPDKSGLPSDRFSAERTGGSVSTLTIQRTQQEDSAVYLCASSPTGPYEQYFGPGTRLTVT.

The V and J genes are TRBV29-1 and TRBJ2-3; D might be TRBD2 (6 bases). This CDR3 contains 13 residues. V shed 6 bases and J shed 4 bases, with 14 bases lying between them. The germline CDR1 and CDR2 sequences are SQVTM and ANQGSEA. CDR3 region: CSVRDGGSDTQYF. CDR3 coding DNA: TGCAGCGTCCGGGACGGAGGGTCAGATACGCAGTATTTT.

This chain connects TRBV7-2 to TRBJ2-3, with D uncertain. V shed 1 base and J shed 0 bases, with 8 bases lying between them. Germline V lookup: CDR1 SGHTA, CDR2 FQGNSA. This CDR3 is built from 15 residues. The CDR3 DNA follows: TGTGCCAGCAGCTTAGGTCTGACTAGCACAGATACGCAGTATTTT. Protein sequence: CASSLGLTSTDTQYF.